The clone carrying this T cell receptor (beta chain) was picked up a small number of times. What it binds is unknown. The data were obtained in a study of T-cell memory formation after mild COVID-19. Study-level information: TCR clusters were mostly confined to one donor each.

TCRdb itself ran the 5' RACE reads through MiXCR, one entry per CDR3 protein. The sample has 400,000 to 500,000 distinct CDR3 sequences; about 24% are singletons. Study-wide points: Certain responding clones were present in pre-infection memory, suggesting participation of cross-reactive memory. SARS-CoV-2 specificity was not confirmed for second-wave clones peaking on day 37. CD4+ clones that contracted lay mainly in CM and EM; CD8+ ones lay in EMRA.

The CDR3 has 16 residues. Per the germline V gene, CDR1 is KGHDR and CDR2 is SFDVKD. The V and J ends lost 4 bases and 8 bases respectively, with 19 bases between them. The rearrangement links TRBV24-1 to TRBJ2-2, with D hard to call. The sequence was collected from an adult woman who had mild COVID-19 (a few samples of this study predate the infection). Cell type and time point are not known. The source material was PBMCs or a T cell subset sorted from them (not recorded which). The CDR3 spells CATSERAKTVRGELFF. CDR3 sequence (DNA): TGTGCCACCAGTGAACGGGCCAAAACTGTGCGTGGGGAGCTGTTTTTT.